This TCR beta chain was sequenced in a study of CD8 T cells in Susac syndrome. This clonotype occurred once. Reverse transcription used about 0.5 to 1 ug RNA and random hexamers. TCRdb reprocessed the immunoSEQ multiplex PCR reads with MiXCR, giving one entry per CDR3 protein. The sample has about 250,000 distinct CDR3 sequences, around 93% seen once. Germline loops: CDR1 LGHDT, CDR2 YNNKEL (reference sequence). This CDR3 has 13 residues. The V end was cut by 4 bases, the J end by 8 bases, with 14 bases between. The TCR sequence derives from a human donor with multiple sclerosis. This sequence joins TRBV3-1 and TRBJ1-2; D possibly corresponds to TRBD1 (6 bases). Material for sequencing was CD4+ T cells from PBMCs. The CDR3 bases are TGTGCCAGCAGCCGGACAGCGGAGGGGGGCTACACCTTC. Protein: CASSRTAEGGYTF.